These 29 T cell receptor beta chains came from one sample sequenced in a study of response to subunit inactivated influenza vaccine. TCRdb re-called the RT-PCR reads with MiXCR, one entry per CDR3 protein. The table records approximately 500,000 distinct CDR3 sequences, around 15% of them present only once. The material was PBMCs from blood, obtained approximately 12 days after vaccination. These receptors all stem from a man aged 50 to 59 who received an inactivated influenza vaccine.

This clonotype was observed a handful of times. J is TRBJ2-7 and V is TRBV20-1, with D possibly matching TRBD1 (6 bases). CDR3 length: 14 amino acids. Germline V gene data show CDR1 as DFQATT and CDR2 as SNEGSKA (reference sequence). V gave up 0 bases and J gave up 2 bases, with 11 bases separating them. CDR3 region: CSAREQGLAYEQYF. The DNA of the CDR3 is TGCAGTGCTAGAGAGCAGGGGCTAGCCTACGAGCAGTACTTC.

About this clonotype: This may stem from a read error, because a much larger clone lies one nucleotide away. V usage is TRBV6-1 and J usage is TRBJ1-6; unclear D gene. CDR1 MNHNS and CDR2 SASEGT come from the germline V gene. The CDR3 is 14 residues long. The germline V and J ends were trimmed by 5 bases and 6 bases, with 11 bases remaining between them. The CDR3 region is CASSTHSPNSPLHF. The CDR3 bases are TGTGCCAGCAGTACCCATTCACCTAATTCACCCCTCCACTTT.

The CDR3, as DNA: TGTGCCACCAGTGACCCCCGGGGACAGGGGTCCGCCAAAAACATTCAGTACTTC. It yields the protein CATSDPRGQGSAKNIQYF. The rearrangement links TRBV24-1 to TRBJ2-4, with 10 bases aligning to TRBD1. Germline V gives CDR1 KGHDR, CDR2 SFDVKD. The length of the CDR3 is 18 residues. V was clipped by 4 bases and J by 1 base; unmatched bases: 9.

The chain carries TRBV10-3 and TRBJ2-7; D ambiguous. The CDR3 loop spans 13 amino acids. V lost 5 bases and J lost 4, with 12 bases in between. Per the germline V gene, CDR1 is ENHRY and CDR2 is SYGVKD. The CDR3 protein is CAISLERRYEQYF. For the CDR3, the DNA is TGTGCCATCAGTCTAGAACGACGGTACGAGCAGTACTTC.

This clonotype was seen more than once but under ten times. This sequence joins TRBV20-1 and TRBJ1-5, with D unclear. Trimming removed 6 bases from V and 3 bases from J, with 9 bases in between. The CDR3 runs 12 residues. Germline V gives CDR1 DFQATT, CDR2 SNEGSKA (reference sequence). The CDR3 region is CSAAQVNQPQHF. Here the CDR3 DNA reads TGCAGTGCCGCTCAGGTCAATCAGCCCCAGCATTTT.

The V and J genes are TRBV28 and TRBJ1-1; 8 bases match TRBD1. This CDR3 is built from 13 residues. Unmatched junction bases numbered 4, after V lost 3 bases and J lost 7 bases. Germline-derived CDR1 and CDR2 are MDHEN and SYDVKM. The CDR3 sequence is CASSFRGQVEAFF. DNA of the CDR3: TGTGCCAGCAGTTTCAGGGGGCAGGTTGAAGCTTTCTTT.

The genes are TRBV7-9 and TRBJ1-2, with a tentative D call TRBD1 (6 bases). Germline V gives CDR1 SEHNR, CDR2 FQNEAQ (reference sequence). This CDR3 comprises 13 residues. Trimming took off 5 bases at V and 8 bases at J, with 15 bases between the two ends. The CDR3 reads CASSPQGSMGYTF. In DNA form, the CDR3 reads TGTGCCAGCAGCCCACAGGGATCCATGGGCTACACCTTC. The whole variable domain, remainder taken from reference TRBV7-9 and TRBJ1-2, is DTGVSQNPRHKITKRGQNVTFRCDPISEHNRLYWYRQTLGQGPEFLTYFQNEAQLEKSRLLSDRFSAERPKGSFSTLEIQRTEQGDSAMYLCASSPQGSMGYTFGSGTRLTVV.

This clonotype came up a few times. This chain uses TRBV7-9 with TRBJ1-2, with 7 bases identical to TRBD1. After removal of 5 bases from V and 2 bases from J, the junction contained 8 bases not matched to a gene. Per germline, CDR1 SEHNR and CDR2 FQNEAQ (reference sequence). The CDR3 is made up of 15 amino acids. The CDR3 DNA sequence: TGTGCCAGCAGCCCCTACAGGGGCGAGAACTATGGCTACACCTTC. This sequence encodes CASSPYRGENYGYTF.

This clonotype was detected a few times. The genes are TRBV10-1 and TRBJ1-1; 8 positions agree with TRBD1. Germline CDR1 WNHNN, CDR2 SYGVQD (reference sequence). The CDR3 consists of 15 residues. V lost 3 bases, J lost 1 base, and 4 bases stayed unmatched. As DNA, the CDR3 is TGCGCCAGCAGTGACCGACAGGGGTGGAACACTGAAGCTTTCTTT. It yields the protein CASSDRQGWNTEAFF.

There are a few counts of this clonotype. The chain combines TRBV12-3 or TRBV12-4 with TRBJ1-1; 9 positions agree with TRBD1. The CDR3 extends over 17 amino acids. V shed 4 bases, J shed 3 bases, and the junction held 12 bases outside the gene matches. CDR3 nucleotides: TGTGCCAGCAGTTCCAGGCGAGGGACAGGGCCGGACACTGAAGCTTTCTTT. It encodes CASSSRRGTGPDTEAFF.

This clonotype has a handful of counts. The genes are TRBV12-3 or TRBV12-4 and TRBJ1-5; D gene unclear. Trimming removed 3 bases from V and 1 base from J, with 10 bases in between. CDR3 size: 15 residues. CDR3 in amino acids: CASSFWAGSNQPQHF. The CDR3 region has the DNA TGTGCCAGCAGTTTTTGGGCGGGAAGCAATCAGCCCCAGCATTTT.

In this sample, this clonotype turned up a few times. V and J are TRBV12-3 or TRBV12-4 and TRBJ1-5; perhaps TRBD1 as D (5 bases). Trimming removed 5 bases from V and 0 bases from J, with 17 bases in between. CDR3 length equals 17 residues. The CDR3, as DNA: TGTGCCAGCAGTACCCCCGACAGTTTTGATAGCAATCAGCCCCAGCATTTT. Translated, it gives CASSTPDSFDSNQPQHF.

This clonotype was detected many times. This chain's CDR3 is CASSSGTSQLREQFF. As DNA, the CDR3 is TGTGCCAGCAGTTCAGGGACTAGTCAGCTTCGGGAGCAGTTCTTC. The V gene is TRBV27, the J gene TRBJ2-1; 8 nucleotides line up with TRBD2. Per the germline V gene, CDR1 is MNHEY and CDR2 is SMNVEV (reference sequence). Trimming removed 4 bases from V and 10 bases from J; junction bases left unmatched: 12. This CDR3 has 15 residues.

The chain couples TRBV2 to TRBJ1-2; no clear D gene. Trimming removed 5 bases from V and 6 bases from J, with 7 bases in between. The germline gives CDR1 SNHLY, CDR2 FYNNEI. The CDR3 is made up of 11 amino acids. DNA of the CDR3: TGTGCCAGCAGTCCGACAAATGGCTACACCTTC. Its translation: CASSPTNGYTF.

This rearrangement joins TRBV10-3 to TRBJ2-7; D is unclear. Trimming took 8 bases from V and 0 from J, leaving 11 bases between them. Germline V CDR1 and CDR2: ENHRY, SYGVKD. The CDR3 consists of 13 residues. In nucleotides, the CDR3 is TGTGCCATCGGATCCAGACGCTCCTACGAGCAGTACTTC. The encoded protein is CAIGSRRSYEQYF.

This clonotype was seen just once. The chain links TRBV15 to TRBJ2-5; 10 bases fit TRBD2. This CDR3 is built from 15 residues. V trimming: 6 bases; J trimming: 5 bases; junction bases outside the gene matches: 9. The germline V gene encodes CDR1 LNHNV and CDR2 YYDKDF (reference sequence). In DNA form, the CDR3 reads TGTGCCACCAGTCAAAGGCTAGCGGGAGCGGAGACCCAGTACTTC. Translation gives CATSQRLAGAETQYF.

This clonotype appeared a few times. This sequence joins TRBV6-4 and TRBJ2-7, with TRBD2 identical over 13 bases. The CDR3 contains 17 residues. Germline V lookup: CDR1 MRHNA, CDR2 SNTAGT. V was clipped by 4 bases and J by 2 bases; unmatched bases: 8. The CDR3: CASSVGTSGKLTYEQYF. As DNA, the CDR3 is TGTGCCAGCAGTGTAGGGACTAGCGGGAAGCTCACCTACGAGCAGTACTTC.

A few counts support this clonotype. V gene TRBV3-1 combines with J gene TRBJ2-7, with 7 bases lining up with TRBD1. Germline trimming cut 2 bases from V and 1 base from J; bases unmatched to any gene: 11. The germline gives CDR1 LGHDT, CDR2 YNNKEL (reference sequence). This CDR3 has 17 residues. The CDR3 DNA reads TGTGCCAGCAGCCAATCCTTCGCAGGGGGTCATTCCTACGAGCAGTACTTC. This encodes CASSQSFAGGHSYEQYF.

In this sample, this clonotype turned up many times. This rearrangement joins TRBV6-6 to TRBJ1-4; no firm D call. V was trimmed by 2 bases and J by 6 bases, leaving 7 bases between them. Germline CDR1 reads MNHNY; CDR2 reads SVGAGI (reference sequence). The CDR3 length is 13 residues. The CDR3 spells CASSYHRDEKLFF. DNA of the CDR3: TGTGCCAGCAGTTACCATCGCGATGAAAAACTGTTTTTT.

The CDR3 sequence: CASSQSGTGAYGYTF. The CDR3 bases are TGCGCCAGCAGCCAATCCGGGACAGGGGCTTATGGCTACACCTTC. V and J are TRBV4-3 and TRBJ1-2; 10 nucleotides agree with TRBD1. The V segment lost 2 bases and the J segment 5 bases; nucleotides outside the gene matches: 5. The germline gives CDR1 LGHNA, CDR2 YSLEER. The CDR3 is 15 residues long.

This clonotype has more than one count but fewer than ten. The CDR3 region has the DNA TGTGCCAGCAGCTTAGATAGACTAGCTGGGGAGACCCAGTACTTC. This encodes CASSLDRLAGETQYF. This chain connects TRBV11-2 to TRBJ2-5; 7 bases are shared with TRBD2. Germline V lookup: CDR1 SGHAT, CDR2 FQNNGV. V shed 0 bases, J shed 5 bases, and the junction held 6 bases outside the gene matches. The CDR3 loop spans 15 amino acids.

This clonotype was picked up a small number of times. V is TRBV30 and J is TRBJ2-7; D is possibly TRBD1 (6 bases). The germline V and J ends were trimmed by 4 bases and 1 base, with 14 bases remaining between them. CDR3 length: 14 residues. Germline V gene lookup returns CDR1 GTSNPN and CDR2 SVGIG (reference sequence). CDR3 DNA sequence: TGTGCCTGGACGGTTAAAGGGGGTTCCTACGAGCAGTACTTC. Translated, it gives CAWTVKGGSYEQYF.

This clonotype occurred a few times. The chain links TRBV5-1 to TRBJ1-6; D may be TRBD1 (5 bases). Trimming stripped 4 bases from V and 4 bases from J, with 9 bases between. The CDR3 has 14 amino acids. The germline V gene encodes CDR1 SGHRS and CDR2 YFSETQ. This CDR3 is CASSDSFYNSPLHF. In nucleotides, the CDR3 is TGCGCCAGCAGCGACAGTTTTTATAATTCACCCCTCCACTTT.

J is TRBJ2-7 and V is TRBV12-3 or TRBV12-4; D uncertain. This CDR3 is 11 amino acids long. The germline V and J ends were trimmed by 3 bases and 6 bases, with 6 bases remaining between them. CDR3: CASSFAREQYF. Here the CDR3 DNA reads TGTGCCAGCAGTTTTGCCCGCGAGCAGTACTTC.

The V gene is TRBV2, the J gene TRBJ1-1; possibly TRBD1 for D (5 bases). Trimming pared 3 bases from V and 3 bases from J, leaving 11 bases between. Germline V gene lookup returns CDR1 SNHLY and CDR2 FYNNEI. CDR3 length: 14 residues. CDR3 nucleotides: TGTGCCAGCAGTGACTCAGGGATTTACACTGAAGCTTTCTTT. This encodes CASSDSGIYTEAFF.

Concerning this clonotype: Possible read error: a much larger clone is one base away. This chain connects TRBV30 to TRBJ2-1, with TRBD2 matching 9 bases. The CDR3 totals 14 residues. The V and J ends lost 5 bases and 1 base, in that order; junction bases with no gene match: 3. Germline lookup yields CDR1 GTSNPN and CDR2 SVGIG (reference sequence). CDR3 region: CAWWRGGSYNEQFF. CDR3 in DNA: TGTGCCTGGTGGCGGGGGGGTTCCTACAATGAGCAGTTCTTC.

This clonotype came up a few times. The chain employs TRBV10-3 and TRBJ2-7; 10 nucleotides match TRBD2. V trimming: 5 bases; J trimming: 3 bases; junction bases outside the gene matches: 10. CDR3 length: 16 amino acids. Germline V gene lookup returns CDR1 ENHRY and CDR2 SYGVKD. CDR3 protein: CAISQQWRTSGYEQYF. The CDR3 region has the DNA TGTGCCATCAGTCAGCAATGGCGGACTAGCGGCTACGAGCAGTACTTC.

The sample holds a few counts of this clonotype. J is TRBJ1-4 and V is TRBV4-1, with D perhaps TRBD1 (6 bases). This CDR3 contains 15 residues. CDR1 and CDR2 from the germline V gene are MGHRA and YSYEKL. Deletions cut 2 bases from V and 3 bases from J, with 10 bases between. CDR3 loop: CASSQSKGANEKLFF. CDR3 DNA: TGCGCCAGCAGCCAATCGAAGGGGGCTAATGAAAAACTGTTTTTT.

This clonotype was counted at least ten times. The J gene is TRBJ2-2, the V gene TRBV12-3 or TRBV12-4; D is perhaps TRBD1 (7 bases). V shed 8 bases and J shed 2 bases, with 9 bases lying between them. This CDR3 spans 13 amino acids. The CDR3 sequence: CASQGGNTGELFF. CDR3 sequence (DNA): TGTGCCAGCCAGGGGGGAAACACCGGGGAGCTGTTTTTT.